This TCR beta chain appears in the sequencing data of a study of identical twins. Study findings and constraints: Out-of-frame alpha sequences shared by twins showed excess low generation probability. It was possible that invariant MAIT and iNKT cells partly confounded the zero-insertion analyses.

TCRdb reprocessed the 5' RACE reads via MiXCR and lists one record per CDR3 protein. Seen here are 350,000 to 450,000 distinct CDR3 sequences, approximately 17% observed once, and the top ten hold more than 10%. Germline V gene lookup returns CDR1 SGHTA and CDR2 FQGNSA. This CDR3 spans 13 amino acids. V shed 8 bases and J shed 0 bases, with 11 bases lying between them. Turning to this clonotype: Antigen: not known.

Sequenced: naive T cells sorted from blood. The chain recombines TRBV7-2 with TRBJ2-7; D is possibly TRBD2 (5 bases). The receptor was derived from a man aged 50 to 59 in good health. The CDR3 loop is CASLSGSSYEQYF. The DNA for the CDR3 is TGTGCCAGCCTCTCGGGGAGCTCCTACGAGCAGTACTTC.